These T cell receptor beta chains were read from a single sample in a study of cytomegalovirus exposure and HLA in healthy donors. Clones were sequenced by immunoSEQ multiplex PCR, and TCRdb holds only the in-frame ones, with some missing. The data show roughly 150,000 clones, approximately 70% seen once. The sequenced material came from PBMCs. These receptors all come from a woman between 18 and 30 years old in good health and CMV-seropositive. Each CDR3 is given with its conserved first and last residue. Each record gives: clone size, V gene, D gene, J gene, CDR3 DNA, CDR3 protein. The D gene is left open where the match is weak. Rows may omit the clone size; those that give it use once, few, many or a size class.

NA,TRBV30,TRBD1,TRBJ1-2,TGTGCCTGGATGACCGGGACAGGGGTTCGTGGCTACACCTTC,CAWMTGTGVRGYTF
NA,TRBV7-2,NA,TRBJ2-7,TGTGCCAGCAGCTTCGGACAGTACTACGAGCAGTACTTC,CASSFGQYYEQYF
NA,TRBV6-5,NA,TRBJ2-1,TGTGCCAGCAGTCTAAGACTATACAATGAGCAGTTCTTC,CASSLRLYNEQFF
NA,TRBV9,TRBD1,TRBJ1-3,TGTGCCAGCAGCGATGGACCTGAGGACAGGGTATTTGACACCATATATTTT,CASSDGPEDRVFDTIYF
NA,TRBV21-1,NA,TRBJ1-6,TGTGCCAGCAGCAAAGGAGGTGGAAATTCACCCCTCCACTTT,CASSKGGGNSPLHF
NA,TRBV19,NA,TRBJ1-1,TGTGCCAGTAGTATAGGGGCATCGAGGGCGCCTCTCATGAACACTGAAGCTTTCTTT,CASSIGASRAPLMNTEAFF
NA,TRBV5-1,TRBD1,TRBJ2-7,TGCGCCAGCAGCTTGGGAAACAGGGGGCGCGAGCAGTACTTC,CASSLGNRGREQYF
NA,TRBV9,NA,TRBJ1-5,TGTGCCAGCAGCGTAGGGGTAGGGGTCGAGAGTCAGCCCCAGCATTTT,CASSVGVGVESQPQHF
NA,TRBV2,NA,TRBJ1-3,TGTGCCAGCACGTTCTCGGGAAACACCATATATTTT,CASTFSGNTIYF
NA,TRBV30,NA,TRBJ1-1,TGTGCCTGGAGGGGAGAGCAATTTTCCCCTTATAACACTGAAGCTTTCTTT,CAWRGEQFSPYNTEAFF
few,TRBV7-6,NA,TRBJ2-7,TGTGCCAGCAGCCCTAGCTGGCGGACTGACTCCTACGAGCAGTACTTC,CASSPSWRTDSYEQYF
NA,TRBV6-1,TRBD1,TRBJ1-2,TGTGCCAGCAGTGACGAGACAGGGGGCAAAATCTATGGCTACACCTTC,CASSDETGGKIYGYTF
few,TRBV2,TRBD2,TRBJ2-5,TGTGCCAGCAGTGTGGCTAGCGGGGGGGCGGGGACCCAGTACTTC,CASSVASGGAGTQYF
NA,TRBV5-6,NA,TRBJ1-6,TGTGCCAGCAGCTTGGTCGGGGGGTATAATTCACCCCTCCACTTT,CASSLVGGYNSPLHF
NA,TRBV11-2,NA,TRBJ1-1,TGTGCCAGCAGCTTAGATAGGGGTAACACTGAAGCTTTCTTT,CASSLDRGNTEAFF
NA,TRBV7-2,TRBD2,TRBJ2-3,TGTGCCAGCAGCTCGGGGACTAGCGGGGGGGCAGATACGCAGTATTTT,CASSSGTSGGADTQYF
NA,TRBV5-4,NA,TRBJ1-1,TGTGCCAGCAGCTTGCCGGGGCAGGGGATGAACACTGAAGCTTTCTTT,CASSLPGQGMNTEAFF